These T cell receptor beta chains were read from a single sample in a study of PD-1 blockade in classical Hodgkin lymphoma. Sequencing was performed with immunoSEQ multiplex PCR; in TCRdb, only in-frame clones are kept and a portion is missing. The data hold around 60,000 clones, with 70% to 90% observed a single time. Sequences were derived from peripheral blood mononuclear cells (PBMCs), sampled before the fourth cycle of nivolumab. The receptor set was obtained from a human donor with classical Hodgkin lymphoma. CDR3s include the opening cysteine and the closing phenylalanine or tryptophan. The order of the fields is D gene, V gene, J gene, clone size, CDR3 DNA, CDR3 protein. D genes are given only for firm matches. Size is stated for part of the rows, as once, few or many counts, or as a class when the clone is expanded.

d_call: NA
v_call: TRBV5-6
j_call: TRBJ1-2
clone_size: NA
cdr3_nt: TGTGCCAGCAGCTTGGAGGTCAGGGGCATCCACACCTTC
cdr3_aa: CASSLEVRGIHTF

d_call: TRBD1
v_call: TRBV5-1
j_call: TRBJ1-1
clone_size: NA
cdr3_nt: TGCGCCAGCAGCTTGGTTAGGGACAGCAACACTGAAGCTTTCTTT
cdr3_aa: CASSLVRDSNTEAFF

d_call: NA
v_call: TRBV7-8
j_call: TRBJ2-3
clone_size: NA
cdr3_nt: TGTGCCAGCAGTCTGTTTGGCACAGATACGCAGTATTTT
cdr3_aa: CASSLFGTDTQYF

d_call: NA
v_call: TRBV2
j_call: TRBJ2-7
clone_size: NA
cdr3_nt: TGTGCCAGCAGGCTACAGAACTACGAGCAGTACTTC
cdr3_aa: CASRLQNYEQYF

d_call: TRBD2
v_call: TRBV5-1
j_call: TRBJ2-2
clone_size: NA
cdr3_nt: TGCGCCAGCAGCGCCGGTTGGAGCGGGGACCCAGGAACCGGGGAGCTGTTTTTT
cdr3_aa: CASSAGWSGDPGTGELFF

d_call: NA
v_call: TRBV15
j_call: TRBJ2-2
clone_size: NA
cdr3_nt: TGTGCCACCAGCAGAGGGGCAGGGTTGATCGGGGAGCTGTTTTTT
cdr3_aa: CATSRGAGLIGELFF

d_call: NA
v_call: TRBV5-6
j_call: TRBJ1-4
clone_size: NA
cdr3_nt: TGTGCCAGCAGCGATAATGAAAAACTGTTTTTT
cdr3_aa: CASSDNEKLFF

d_call: TRBD1
v_call: TRBV16
j_call: TRBJ2-7
clone_size: NA
cdr3_nt: TGTGCCAGCAGCCAGGGGAACAGGGGTTACGAGCAGTACTTC
cdr3_aa: CASSQGNRGYEQYF

d_call: TRBD1
v_call: TRBV5-1
j_call: TRBJ1-2
clone_size: NA
cdr3_nt: TGCGCCAGCAGCTTTGAGGGGGCGCGAGGCTACACCTTC
cdr3_aa: CASSFEGARGYTF

d_call: NA
v_call: TRBV7-2
j_call: TRBJ1-4
clone_size: NA
cdr3_nt: TGTGCCAGCAGCTTCGGGACGAAGGAAAAACTGTTTTTT
cdr3_aa: CASSFGTKEKLFF

d_call: NA
v_call: TRBV6-6
j_call: TRBJ2-3
clone_size: once
cdr3_nt: TGTGCCAGCAGCAAGCCCGGGACTGGCACAGATACGCAGTATTTT
cdr3_aa: CASSKPGTGTDTQYF

d_call: NA
v_call: TRBV10-1
j_call: TRBJ1-1
clone_size: once
cdr3_nt: TGCGCCAGCACTGCGGGGCTCGGCACTGAAGCTTTCTTT
cdr3_aa: CASTAGLGTEAFF

d_call: NA
v_call: TRBV15
j_call: TRBJ1-1
clone_size: NA
cdr3_nt: TGTGCCACCAGCAGAGACAGCGAGGTTCAAGAAGCTTTCTTT
cdr3_aa: CATSRDSEVQEAFF

d_call: NA
v_call: TRBV6-5
j_call: TRBJ1-4
clone_size: NA
cdr3_nt: TGTGCCAGCAGCCCCTGGTTAAATGAAAAACTGTTTTTT
cdr3_aa: CASSPWLNEKLFF

d_call: TRBD1
v_call: TRBV7-9
j_call: TRBJ1-2
clone_size: NA
cdr3_nt: TGTGCCAGCAGCCAACAGGGGATAAACTATGGCTACACCTTC
cdr3_aa: CASSQQGINYGYTF

d_call: NA
v_call: TRBV5-1
j_call: TRBJ1-1
clone_size: NA
cdr3_nt: TGCGCCAGCAGGGGGGAGGGGCCTGAAGCTTTCTTT
cdr3_aa: CASRGEGPEAFF

d_call: NA
v_call: TRBV19
j_call: TRBJ1-1
clone_size: NA
cdr3_nt: TGTGCCAGTAGTCCGGATCTACTGAACACTGAAGCTTTCTTT
cdr3_aa: CASSPDLLNTEAFF

d_call: TRBD1
v_call: TRBV2
j_call: TRBJ1-1
clone_size: few
cdr3_nt: TGTGCCAGCAGTCCAGACAGGGTTGTAGCTTTCTTT
cdr3_aa: CASSPDRVVAFF

d_call: TRBD1
v_call: TRBV6-6
j_call: TRBJ1-1
clone_size: NA
cdr3_nt: TGTGCCAGCAGTCCCTTAGGACAGGGAGGGACTGAAGCTTTCTTT
cdr3_aa: CASSPLGQGGTEAFF

d_call: TRBD1
v_call: TRBV7-9
j_call: TRBJ2-5
clone_size: NA
cdr3_nt: TGTGCCAGCAGCTTAGAGAGGAGCGGTGGACAGGGGGCCCAAGAGACCCAGTACTTC
cdr3_aa: CASSLERSGGQGAQETQYF

d_call: NA
v_call: TRBV18
j_call: TRBJ2-3
clone_size: NA
cdr3_nt: TGTGCCAGCTCACCAATCCCAGATACGCAGTATTTT
cdr3_aa: CASSPIPDTQYF

d_call: NA
v_call: TRBV27
j_call: TRBJ1-6
clone_size: NA
cdr3_nt: TGTGCCAGCAGTATTAGGAGGGATTCACCCCTCCACTTT
cdr3_aa: CASSIRRDSPLHF

d_call: NA
v_call: TRBV11-2
j_call: TRBJ1-5
clone_size: NA
cdr3_nt: TGTGCCAGCAGCTTAGATGTCATGCAGCCCCAGCATTTT
cdr3_aa: CASSLDVMQPQHF

d_call: TRBD2
v_call: TRBV7-9
j_call: TRBJ2-1
clone_size: once
cdr3_nt: TGTGCCAGCAGCCGTGAGACTAGCGGGGGGGACAATGAGCAGTTCTTC
cdr3_aa: CASSRETSGGDNEQFF

d_call: TRBD1
v_call: TRBV4-2
j_call: TRBJ1-1
clone_size: NA
cdr3_nt: TGTGCCAGCAGCGAAGGACAGGGTTACACTGAAGCTTTCTTT
cdr3_aa: CASSEGQGYTEAFF

d_call: NA
v_call: TRBV29-1
j_call: TRBJ2-2
clone_size: NA
cdr3_nt: TGCAGCAGTTCTGGCCCAGGCGGGGAGCTGTTTTTT
cdr3_aa: CSSSGPGGELFF

d_call: NA
v_call: TRBV6-5
j_call: TRBJ2-3
clone_size: NA
cdr3_nt: TGTGCCAGCAGACGGAACACAGATACGCAGTATTTT
cdr3_aa: CASRRNTDTQYF

d_call: NA
v_call: TRBV5-1
j_call: TRBJ2-7
clone_size: NA
cdr3_nt: TGCGCCAGCAGCTCCGACCCCTACGAGCAGTACTTC
cdr3_aa: CASSSDPYEQYF

d_call: TRBD1
v_call: TRBV5-1
j_call: TRBJ2-3
clone_size: few
cdr3_nt: TGCGCCAGCAGCCAGGGGACAGGGGAACCTGCCGTTACGCAGTATTTT
cdr3_aa: CASSQGTGEPAVTQYF

d_call: NA
v_call: TRBV5-5
j_call: TRBJ2-5
clone_size: once
cdr3_nt: TGTGCCAGCAGCTTGGCCGGCGGAACAGAGACCCAGTACTTC
cdr3_aa: CASSLAGGTETQYF

d_call: NA
v_call: TRBV5-1
j_call: TRBJ2-7
clone_size: NA
cdr3_nt: TGCGCCAGCAGCTGGGAGGGAGGGGGCCGCAACGAGCAGTACTTC
cdr3_aa: CASSWEGGGRNEQYF

d_call: NA
v_call: TRBV7-9
j_call: TRBJ2-3
clone_size: NA
cdr3_nt: TGTGCCAGCAGCCAACTTGGGACCCCCCGAGATACGCAGTATTTT
cdr3_aa: CASSQLGTPRDTQYF

d_call: NA
v_call: TRBV9
j_call: TRBJ2-1
clone_size: NA
cdr3_nt: TGTGCCAGCAGCGTAGTGGGTGAAGCCTACAATGAGCAGTTCTTC
cdr3_aa: CASSVVGEAYNEQFF

d_call: TRBD1
v_call: TRBV29-1
j_call: TRBJ2-3
clone_size: NA
cdr3_nt: TGCAGCGCGACAGGGGGTCTGGGGACAGATACGCAGTATTTT
cdr3_aa: CSATGGLGTDTQYF

d_call: NA
v_call: TRBV9
j_call: TRBJ2-7
clone_size: NA
cdr3_nt: TGTGCCAGCAGCGTAGGGGCAGCATACGAGCAGTACTTC
cdr3_aa: CASSVGAAYEQYF

d_call: TRBD2
v_call: TRBV7-9
j_call: TRBJ2-1
clone_size: once
cdr3_nt: TGTGCCAGCAGCATGGGACTAGCGGGAAACTACAATGAGCAGTTCTTC
cdr3_aa: CASSMGLAGNYNEQFF

d_call: NA
v_call: TRBV13
j_call: TRBJ2-2
clone_size: NA
cdr3_nt: TGTGCCAGCAGCTTATTTCTGGCCGGGGAGCTGTTTTTT
cdr3_aa: CASSLFLAGELFF

d_call: NA
v_call: TRBV5-1
j_call: TRBJ2-5
clone_size: NA
cdr3_nt: TGCGCCAGCAGTCTGAACGGGGGCCGGGAAGAGACCCAGTACTTC
cdr3_aa: CASSLNGGREETQYF